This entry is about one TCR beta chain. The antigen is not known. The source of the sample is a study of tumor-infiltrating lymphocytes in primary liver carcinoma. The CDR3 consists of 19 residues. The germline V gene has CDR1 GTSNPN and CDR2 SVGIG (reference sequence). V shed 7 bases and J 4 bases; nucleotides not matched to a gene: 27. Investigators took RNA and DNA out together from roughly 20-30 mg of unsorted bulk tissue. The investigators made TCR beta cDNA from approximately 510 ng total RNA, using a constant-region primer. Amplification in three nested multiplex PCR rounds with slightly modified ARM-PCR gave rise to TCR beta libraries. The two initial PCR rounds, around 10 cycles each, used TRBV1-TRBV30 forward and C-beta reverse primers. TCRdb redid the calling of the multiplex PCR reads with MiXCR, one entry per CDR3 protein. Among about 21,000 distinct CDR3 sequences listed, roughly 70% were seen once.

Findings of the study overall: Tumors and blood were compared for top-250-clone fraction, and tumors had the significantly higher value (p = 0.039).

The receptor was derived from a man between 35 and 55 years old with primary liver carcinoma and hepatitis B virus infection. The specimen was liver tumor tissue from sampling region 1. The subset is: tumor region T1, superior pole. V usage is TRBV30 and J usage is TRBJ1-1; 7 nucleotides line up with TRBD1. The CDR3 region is CALIPGQLKLRARSTEAFF. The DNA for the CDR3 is TGTGCCTTGATACCGGGACAGTTGAAACTGAGGGCTCGAAGCACTGAAGCTTTCTTT.